This record concerns one TCR beta chain sequence. As originally analysed: Amplification from reference gene primers served as the basis for estimated nucleated cell counts. The method was immunoSEQ multiplex PCR; TCRdb's version includes in-frame clones alone and lacks a portion of them. That table furnishes V, J and clone size, whereas the DNA furnished D and trimming. The table includes hundreds of thousands of clones, more than 85% detected once. The sample belongs to a study of blood T cell repertoires in COVID-19. Study as a whole: Spain, Italy and the United States supplied samples that represented acute and convalescent COVID-19. The analysed material was cDNA or gDNA that came from T cells, B-cell-depleted T cells, or PBMCs.

The receptor was isolated from a human donor in a cohort sampled during active COVID-19. Source material: peripheral blood.

This chain's CDR3 is CASSTRGQGVKLFF. CDR3 in DNA: TGTGCCAGCAGCACCCGGGGACAGGGGGTAAAACTGTTTTTT. The chain is built from TRBV5-8 and TRBJ1-4, with 11 bases aligning to TRBD1. V lost 4 bases and J lost 10; bases outside the gene matches: 6. The length of the CDR3 is 14 residues. Germline lookup yields CDR1 SGHTS and CDR2 YDEGEE.